This T cell receptor (beta chain) was recovered during a study of beta chain features in type 1 diabetes. CDR1 LNHNV and CDR2 YYDKDF come from the germline V gene (reference sequence). Deletions cut 3 bases from V and 1 base from J, with 22 bases between. The CDR3 is made up of 18 amino acids. Overall study results and limits: Among type 1 diabetes patients, VDJ junctions had fewer insertions and more deletions. Cells with high TCR expression could be over-represented when cDNA is sequenced.

All of the isolated RNA was reverse transcribed, so expressed TCRB transcripts were sequenced. Libraries were prepared by immunoSEQ multiplex PCR; TCRdb keeps only in-frame clonotypes and omits some of them. The sample lists around 400,000 clones, 10% to 15% occurring once. On average, the one heparinised blood draw given by each donor was approximately 100 mL. Purities over 95% were achieved in all sorted populations. Only a few counts were recorded for this clone. Its antigen remains unknown. V gene TRBV15 combines with J gene TRBJ2-7, with no clear D. Sequences were obtained from naive CD4+ T cells from blood. The TCR was taken from a man aged 18 to 30 in good health. The CDR3: CATSSGRSNRLGSYEQYF. CDR3 sequence (DNA): TGTGCCACCAGCAGTGGAAGATCTAACCGACTCGGATCCTACGAGCAGTACTTC.